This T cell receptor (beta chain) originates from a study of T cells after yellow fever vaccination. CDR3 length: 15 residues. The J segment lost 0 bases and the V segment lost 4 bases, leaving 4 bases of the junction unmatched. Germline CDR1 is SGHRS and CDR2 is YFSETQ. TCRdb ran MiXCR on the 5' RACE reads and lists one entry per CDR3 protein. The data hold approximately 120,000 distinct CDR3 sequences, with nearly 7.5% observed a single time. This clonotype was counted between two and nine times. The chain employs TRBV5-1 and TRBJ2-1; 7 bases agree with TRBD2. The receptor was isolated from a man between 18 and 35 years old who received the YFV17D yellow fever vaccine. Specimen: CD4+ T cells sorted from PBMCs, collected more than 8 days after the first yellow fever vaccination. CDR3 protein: CASSIRTSSYNEQFF. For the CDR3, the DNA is TGCGCCAGCAGCATCCGGACTAGCTCCTACAATGAGCAGTTCTTC.